The rows below give T cell receptor beta chains drawn from one sample of a study of blood T cell repertoires in COVID-19. Clones were read by immunoSEQ multiplex PCR, and TCRdb kept only the in-frame ones, dropping some. The sample lists some 300,000 clones; around 85% were seen once. Source material: peripheral blood. These receptors all stem from a woman aged 50 to 60 with active or convalescent COVID-19. The CDR3 runs from the conserved cysteine through the conserved F or W. Each record gives: J gene, V gene, clone size, D gene, CDR3 protein, CDR3 DNA. A D gene is named only where the DNA matches it firmly. The size field is filled for only some rows; it gives once, few, many or a size class.

J gene: TRBJ1-6; V gene: TRBV27; clone size: NA; D gene: NA; CDR3 protein: CASSPPHSSYNSPLHF; CDR3 DNA: TGTGCCAGCAGTCCTCCTCACAGCTCCTATAATTCACCCCTCCACTTT
J gene: TRBJ2-3; V gene: TRBV21-1; clone size: NA; D gene: NA; CDR3 protein: CASSKGLADHSTDTQYF; CDR3 DNA: TGTGCCAGCAGCAAGGGACTAGCGGATCACAGCACAGATACGCAGTATTTT
J gene: TRBJ2-1; V gene: TRBV4-1; clone size: NA; D gene: TRBD2; CDR3 protein: CASSPLVSGTLSSYNEQFF; CDR3 DNA: TGCGCCAGCAGCCCTTTGGTTAGCGGGACCCTTAGCTCCTACAATGAGCAGTTCTTC
J gene: TRBJ1-2; V gene: TRBV4-1; clone size: NA; D gene: NA; CDR3 protein: CASSQQDMVGGYTF; CDR3 DNA: TGCGCCAGCAGCCAACAGGACATGGTCGGAGGCTACACCTTC
J gene: TRBJ2-2; V gene: TRBV4-2; clone size: NA; D gene: NA; CDR3 protein: CASSQATTGSITGELFF; CDR3 DNA: TGTGCCAGCAGCCAAGCAACCACAGGGTCTATCACCGGGGAGCTGTTTTTT
J gene: TRBJ2-7; V gene: TRBV10-3; clone size: NA; D gene: NA; CDR3 protein: CAVRGSSYEQYF; CDR3 DNA: TGTGCCGTTAGGGGCAGCTCCTACGAGCAGTACTTC
J gene: TRBJ1-2; V gene: TRBV27; clone size: NA; D gene: NA; CDR3 protein: CASSSLARRGSHAF; CDR3 DNA: TGTGCCAGCAGTTCCTTGGCCCGACGGGGGAGTCATGCCTTC
J gene: TRBJ1-1; V gene: TRBV6-5; clone size: NA; D gene: NA; CDR3 protein: CASISTGMTEAFF; CDR3 DNA: TGTGCCAGCATCTCTACAGGGATGACTGAAGCTTTCTTT
J gene: TRBJ1-1; V gene: TRBV5-5; clone size: NA; D gene: NA; CDR3 protein: CASSRGILTGTEAFF; CDR3 DNA: TGTGCCAGCAGCCGAGGCATATTAACCGGCACTGAAGCTTTCTTT
J gene: TRBJ2-7; V gene: TRBV6-5; clone size: NA; D gene: NA; CDR3 protein: CASMTGMRLYEQYF; CDR3 DNA: TGTGCCAGCATGACAGGAATGAGACTATACGAGCAGTACTTC
J gene: TRBJ2-5; V gene: TRBV4-2; clone size: NA; D gene: NA; CDR3 protein: CASSQELTRETQYF; CDR3 DNA: TGTGCCAGCAGCCAAGAATTAACTCGGGAGACCCAGTACTTC
J gene: TRBJ2-7; V gene: TRBV19; clone size: NA; D gene: NA; CDR3 protein: CASGPGGLYEQYF; CDR3 DNA: TGTGCCAGCGGTCCTGGAGGGCTGTACGAGCAGTACTTC
J gene: TRBJ1-6; V gene: TRBV25-1; clone size: NA; D gene: TRBD1; CDR3 protein: CASSVGQGGFYNSPLHF; CDR3 DNA: TGTGCCAGCAGTGTGGGACAGGGAGGTTTCTATAATTCACCCCTCCACTTT
J gene: TRBJ2-1; V gene: TRBV9; clone size: NA; D gene: NA; CDR3 protein: CASSVNRGAYNEQFF; CDR3 DNA: TGTGCCAGCAGCGTAAACCGAGGCGCCTACAATGAGCAGTTCTTC
J gene: TRBJ1-5; V gene: TRBV28; clone size: NA; D gene: NA; CDR3 protein: CASSSPTTGSNQPQHF; CDR3 DNA: TGTGCCAGCAGTTCGCCCACTACGGGGAGCAATCAGCCCCAGCATTTT
J gene: TRBJ2-7; V gene: TRBV16; clone size: NA; D gene: TRBD2; CDR3 protein: CASSRQREGAGQYF; CDR3 DNA: TGTGCCAGCAGCCGGCAGCGGGAGGGAGCCGGGCAGTACTTC
J gene: TRBJ2-3; V gene: TRBV5-6; clone size: once; D gene: TRBD1; CDR3 protein: CASSLVMGQGASDTQYF; CDR3 DNA: TGTGCCAGCAGCTTAGTGATGGGACAGGGGGCCTCAGATACGCAGTATTTT
J gene: TRBJ1-3; V gene: TRBV7-8; clone size: NA; D gene: NA; CDR3 protein: CASSLDGGASGNTIYF; CDR3 DNA: TGTGCCAGCAGCTTAGACGGGGGAGCATCCGGAAACACCATATATTTT
J gene: TRBJ1-4; V gene: TRBV5-1; clone size: NA; D gene: NA; CDR3 protein: CASSLANWSGGGKLFF; CDR3 DNA: TGCGCCAGCAGCTTGGCTAATTGGTCCGGCGGTGGAAAACTGTTTTTT
J gene: TRBJ2-1; V gene: TRBV19; clone size: NA; D gene: TRBD2; CDR3 protein: CASSIGSGSYNEQFF; CDR3 DNA: TGTGCCAGTAGTATCGGAAGCGGGAGCTACAATGAGCAGTTCTTC
J gene: TRBJ1-1; V gene: TRBV10-3; clone size: NA; D gene: NA; CDR3 protein: CATKDSENTEAFF; CDR3 DNA: TGTGCCACCAAGGACAGCGAGAACACTGAAGCTTTCTTT
J gene: TRBJ2-1; V gene: TRBV28; clone size: NA; D gene: TRBD2; CDR3 protein: CASRFLGTTGTYNEQFF; CDR3 DNA: TGTGCCAGCAGGTTTCTAGGGACTACTGGTACCTACAATGAGCAGTTCTTC
J gene: TRBJ2-1; V gene: TRBV20-1; clone size: NA; D gene: TRBD2; CDR3 protein: CSATDPGLAGFLNSYNEQFF; CDR3 DNA: TGCAGTGCTACTGACCCAGGACTAGCGGGATTTCTAAACTCCTACAATGAGCAGTTCTTC
J gene: TRBJ1-5; V gene: TRBV28; clone size: NA; D gene: NA; CDR3 protein: CASISGIYSNQPQHF; CDR3 DNA: TGTGCCAGCATCTCGGGAATTTATAGCAATCAGCCCCAGCATTTT
J gene: TRBJ2-7; V gene: TRBV9; clone size: NA; D gene: TRBD1; CDR3 protein: CASSPGTGGSYEQYF; CDR3 DNA: TGTGCCAGCTCCCCCGGGACAGGGGGTTCCTACGAGCAGTACTTC
J gene: TRBJ1-2; V gene: TRBV7-8; clone size: NA; D gene: TRBD1; CDR3 protein: CASSPDRRGYTF; CDR3 DNA: TGTGCCAGCAGCCCGGACAGGAGGGGCTACACCTTC
J gene: TRBJ1-5; V gene: TRBV6-6; clone size: once; D gene: TRBD1; CDR3 protein: CASSPKTGIGNQPQHF; CDR3 DNA: TGTGCCAGCAGCCCTAAGACAGGGATAGGCAATCAGCCCCAGCATTTT
J gene: TRBJ2-1; V gene: TRBV9; clone size: NA; D gene: TRBD2; CDR3 protein: CASSGTSGRAMEQFF; CDR3 DNA: TGTGCCAGCAGCGGGACTAGCGGGAGGGCCATGGAGCAGTTCTTC
J gene: TRBJ1-6; V gene: TRBV3-1/TRBV3-2; clone size: few; D gene: NA; CDR3 protein: CASSPDRNSPLHF; CDR3 DNA: TGTGCCAGCAGCCCGGACAGAAATTCACCCCTCCACTTT
J gene: TRBJ2-7; V gene: TRBV11-2; clone size: few; D gene: TRBD2; CDR3 protein: CASSWVPTSGSSEQYF; CDR3 DNA: TGTGCCAGCAGCTGGGTGCCGACTAGCGGGAGCTCCGAGCAGTACTTC
J gene: TRBJ1-5; V gene: TRBV28; clone size: NA; D gene: NA; CDR3 protein: CASSLRMGGNQPQHF; CDR3 DNA: TGTGCCAGCAGTTTAAGAATGGGGGGAAATCAGCCCCAGCATTTT
J gene: TRBJ2-1; V gene: TRBV20-1; clone size: NA; D gene: NA; CDR3 protein: CSAPDYNEQFF; CDR3 DNA: TGCAGTGCTCCAGACTACAATGAGCAGTTCTTC
J gene: TRBJ2-5; V gene: TRBV7-9; clone size: NA; D gene: TRBD2; CDR3 protein: CASRQGTSGDQETQYF; CDR3 DNA: TGTGCCAGCAGGCAAGGGACTAGCGGGGACCAAGAGACCCAGTACTTC
J gene: TRBJ2-1; V gene: TRBV7-6; clone size: NA; D gene: TRBD2; CDR3 protein: CASSSLLAVSYNEQFF; CDR3 DNA: TGTGCCAGCAGCTCGCTCCTAGCGGTCTCCTACAATGAGCAGTTCTTC
J gene: TRBJ2-5; V gene: TRBV14; clone size: few; D gene: NA; CDR3 protein: CASSQSFGKGEETQYF; CDR3 DNA: TGTGCCAGCAGCCAGTCTTTCGGGAAGGGGGAAGAGACCCAGTACTTC
J gene: TRBJ2-1; V gene: TRBV5-1; clone size: NA; D gene: TRBD2; CDR3 protein: CASSLLSGTSGYNEQFF; CDR3 DNA: TGCGCCAGCAGCTTACTATCCGGGACTAGCGGATACAATGAGCAGTTCTTC
J gene: TRBJ2-5; V gene: TRBV24-1; clone size: NA; D gene: NA; CDR3 protein: CATSDPGAPTRRETQYF; CDR3 DNA: TGTGCCACCAGTGACCCCGGGGCCCCGACTAGAAGGGAGACCCAGTACTTC
J gene: TRBJ1-2; V gene: TRBV6-6; clone size: few; D gene: NA; CDR3 protein: CASSYSQGGYGYTF; CDR3 DNA: TGTGCCAGCAGTTACTCACAGGGTGGCTATGGCTACACCTTC
J gene: TRBJ2-6; V gene: TRBV9; clone size: NA; D gene: NA; CDR3 protein: CASSGRTAPGANVLTF; CDR3 DNA: TGTGCCAGCAGCGGACGGACAGCCCCTGGGGCCAACGTCCTGACTTTC
J gene: TRBJ2-3; V gene: TRBV7-9; clone size: once; D gene: TRBD2; CDR3 protein: CASSLGTSGSTDTQYF; CDR3 DNA: TGTGCCAGCAGCTTGGGGACTAGCGGAAGCACAGATACGCAGTATTTT
J gene: TRBJ2-3; V gene: TRBV19; clone size: NA; D gene: TRBD2; CDR3 protein: CASSFRSGRDTQYF; CDR3 DNA: TGTGCCAGTAGTTTCCGTAGCGGGAGAGATACGCAGTATTTT
J gene: TRBJ1-6; V gene: TRBV5-1; clone size: NA; D gene: NA; CDR3 protein: CASSLVGQPRSPLHF; CDR3 DNA: TGCGCCAGCAGCTTGGTAGGACAGCCAAGATCACCCCTCCACTTT
J gene: TRBJ1-2; V gene: TRBV30; clone size: NA; D gene: NA; CDR3 protein: CAWSVQGGFGGYTF; CDR3 DNA: TGTGCCTGGAGTGTACAAGGAGGGTTCGGCGGCTACACCTTC
J gene: TRBJ2-1; V gene: TRBV24-1; clone size: NA; D gene: TRBD2; CDR3 protein: CATSDLSPLAGSYNEQFF; CDR3 DNA: TGTGCCACCAGTGATTTGTCCCCACTAGCGGGGTCCTACAATGAGCAGTTCTTC
J gene: TRBJ1-4; V gene: TRBV25-1; clone size: once; D gene: TRBD1; CDR3 protein: CASGPLGTGNEKLFF; CDR3 DNA: TGTGCCAGTGGCCCCCTCGGGACAGGGAATGAAAAACTGTTTTTT
J gene: TRBJ2-5; V gene: TRBV3-1/TRBV3-2; clone size: NA; D gene: NA; CDR3 protein: CASSQGTAIAETQYF; CDR3 DNA: TGTGCCAGCAGCCAAGGGACTGCGATTGCCGAGACCCAGTACTTC
J gene: TRBJ1-1; V gene: TRBV11-1; clone size: NA; D gene: NA; CDR3 protein: CASSLGANTEAFF; CDR3 DNA: TGTGCCAGCAGCTTAGGGGCGAACACTGAAGCTTTCTTT
J gene: TRBJ2-7; V gene: TRBV7-9; clone size: few; D gene: NA; CDR3 protein: CASSLEVSRRLPSYEQYF; CDR3 DNA: TGTGCCAGCAGCTTAGAGGTTTCGCGGAGATTACCTTCCTACGAGCAGTACTTC
J gene: TRBJ1-2; V gene: TRBV14; clone size: once; D gene: NA; CDR3 protein: CASSQGTVYGYTF; CDR3 DNA: TGTGCCAGCAGCCAAGGGACAGTCTATGGCTACACCTTC
J gene: TRBJ2-1; V gene: TRBV14; clone size: NA; D gene: NA; CDR3 protein: CASSQGLLVFNEQFF; CDR3 DNA: TGTGCCAGCAGCCAAGGACTTTTAGTGTTCAATGAGCAGTTCTTC
J gene: TRBJ2-5; V gene: TRBV27; clone size: NA; D gene: TRBD2; CDR3 protein: CASSPTSGRGGFQETQYF; CDR3 DNA: TGTGCCAGCAGCCCGACTAGCGGGAGGGGCGGATTTCAAGAGACCCAGTACTTC
J gene: TRBJ1-5; V gene: TRBV5-4; clone size: NA; D gene: NA; CDR3 protein: CASSLDGYQPQHF; CDR3 DNA: TGTGCCAGCAGCTTGGACGGTTATCAGCCCCAGCATTTT
J gene: TRBJ2-1; V gene: TRBV3-1/TRBV3-2; clone size: NA; D gene: NA; CDR3 protein: CASSQHTGGDEQFF; CDR3 DNA: TGTGCCAGCAGCCAACATACAGGTGGGGATGAGCAGTTCTTC
J gene: TRBJ2-7; V gene: TRBV6-5; clone size: NA; D gene: TRBD2; CDR3 protein: CASSYGSGRYEQYF; CDR3 DNA: TGTGCCAGCAGTTACGGTAGCGGGAGGTACGAGCAGTACTTC
J gene: TRBJ2-7; V gene: TRBV11-3; clone size: NA; D gene: NA; CDR3 protein: CASSLNRGFEQYF; CDR3 DNA: TGTGCCAGCAGCTTAAATAGGGGCTTCGAGCAGTACTTC